This TCR beta chain was recovered during a study of T-cell reconstitution after alpha-beta-depleted transplantation in children. It was with unique molecular identifiers that the TCRbeta library was prepared. MiXCR, run by TCRdb on the PCR reads, gives a single entry per CDR3 protein. In the table there are 500,000 to 600,000 distinct CDR3 sequences, 18% of which are singletons. The V gene lost 3 bases and the J gene lost 6 bases, with 12 bases spanning the gap. Germline V lookup: CDR1 KGHSH, CDR2 LQKENI. This CDR3 comprises 14 residues. The chain carries TRBV18 and TRBJ2-1; D is uncertain. The sample here was PBMCs from the stem cell graft donor, taken from the stem cell graft. The TCR was taken from a human donor who donated a stem cell graft to a child with acute lymphoblastic leukemia. This CDR3 reads CASSPDLKANEQFF. The CDR3 nucleotides read TGTGCCAGCTCACCGGATTTGAAGGCCAATGAGCAGTTCTTC.